This T cell receptor beta chain emerged from a study of blood T cell repertoires in COVID-19. Study background: Acute-phase and convalescent COVID-19 samples originated in the United States, Italy and Spain. PBMCs, B-cell-depleted T cells, or T cells provided the cDNA or gDNA that made up the material.

CDR3 length equals 15 residues. Germline V lookup: CDR1 SGHTA, CDR2 FQGNSA. Trimming stripped 4 bases from V and 1 base from J, with 11 bases between. Patients of the Seattle cohort, enrolled during active infection, were followed longitudinally. Measured with immunoSEQ multiplex PCR; TCRdb has only the in-frame clones, and not every one. Of roughly 290,000 clones in the sample, around nine tenths are singletons; the top ten hold roughly 6.8%. The chain recombines TRBV7-2 with TRBJ1-5; D remains ambiguous. This TCR derives from a woman aged 25-40 years with COVID-19, enrolled during active disease. The sample consisted of peripheral blood. CDR3 residues: CASSYGAGSNQPQHF. CDR3 DNA: TGTGCCAGCAGCTACGGCGCCGGGAGCAATCAGCCCCAGCATTTT.